Following are 10 T cell receptor beta chains from one sample sequenced in a study of cytomegalovirus exposure and HLA in healthy donors (dated by TCRdb to about 2017). The library was made by the immunoSEQ multiplex PCR assay. For the multiplex PCR, a mixture combining 60 forward primers for TCR Vbeta segments and 13 reverse primers for TCR Jbeta segments was used. Entries here come from immuneACCESS through TCRdb and include only in-frame sequences with V and J called. Some clones fail to appear in such tables; in the studies checked, an unresolved V gene covers under half of the shortfall, and the cause of the remainder is unknown. Counted in this sample were 100,000 to 150,000 clones; 80% of them appeared once. The ten largest make up more than 8% of the sample. The specimen was PBMCs. The receptors shown here come from a man aged 25-45 years in good health and CMV-seropositive.

The chain combines TRBV6-6 with TRBJ1-2; D perhaps matches TRBD1 (5 bases). Germline assignment: CDR1 MNHNY and CDR2 SVGAGI (reference sequence). V was clipped by 1 base and J by 7 bases, with 13 bases between them. This CDR3 has 14 amino acids. In nucleotides, the CDR3 is TGTGCCAGCAGTTACTACAGGAAAAGGGGTGGCTACACCTTC. Amino acid sequence: CASSYYRKRGGYTF.

This chain uses TRBV10-3 with TRBJ1-3, with D unclear. This CDR3 is built from 15 residues. CDR1 is ENHRY and CDR2 is SYGVKD in the germline V gene. Trimming stripped 6 bases from V and 4 bases from J, with 16 bases between. This chain's CDR3 is CAIRITAGRGNTIYF. CDR3 coding DNA: TGTGCCATCAGGATAACGGCAGGTCGGGGAAACACCATATATTTT.

This clone was counted only a few times. This sequence joins TRBV9 and TRBJ1-2; D possibly corresponds to TRBD1 (6 bases). The V end lost 0 bases, the J end lost 6 bases, and 12 bases lay between the germline ends. The germline CDR1 and CDR2 sequences are SGDLS and YYNGEE. The CDR3 spans 14 residues. The CDR3 sequence: CASSVGHREHGYTF. DNA for the CDR3: TGTGCCAGCAGCGTAGGGCACAGGGAACATGGCTACACCTTC.

This clone was observed a handful of times. CDR3 in amino acids: CASSAGDRGNQPQHF. The DNA for the CDR3 is TGTGCCAGCAGTGCGGGGGACAGGGGCAATCAGCCCCAGCATTTT. The chain is built from TRBV25-1 and TRBJ1-5; 9 bases match TRBD1. Germline V gene lookup returns CDR1 MGHDK and CDR2 SYGVNS. V was pared by 4 bases and J by 2 bases, with 3 bases of the junction left unmatched. The length of the CDR3 is 15 residues.

This chain links TRBV6-6 with TRBJ1-5; D perhaps matches TRBD1 (6 bases). Germline V gene data show CDR1 as MNHNY and CDR2 as SVGAGI (reference sequence). V was shortened by 4 bases and J by 2 bases, with 15 bases between the two germline ends. CDR3 size: 16 residues. The CDR3 DNA reads TGTGCCAGCAGTTTCCTACAGGGTATTGGCAATCAGCCCCAGCATTTT. Protein sequence: CASSFLQGIGNQPQHF.

V is TRBV5-1 and J is TRBJ1-1; the D gene is possibly TRBD1 (6 bases). There are 16 residues in the CDR3. CDR1 and CDR2 (germline): SGHRS, YFSETQ. Deletions cut 3 bases from V and 3 bases from J, with 18 bases between. In DNA, the CDR3 is TGCGCCAGCAGCTCCAACTACAGGGTTGAGGACACTGAAGCTTTCTTT. It translates to CASSSNYRVEDTEAFF.

The rearrangement uses TRBV19 and TRBJ2-2; no definite D call. The CDR3 is 16 residues long. V lost 0 bases and J 2 bases, leaving 10 bases between the germline ends. In germline, CDR1 is LNHDA, CDR2 SQIVND (reference sequence). This chain's CDR3 is CASSIDKNINTGELFF. DNA for the CDR3: TGTGCCAGTAGTATAGATAAGAACATTAACACCGGGGAGCTGTTTTTT.

The chain couples TRBV2 to TRBJ2-5; TRBD2 agrees at 10 bases. Germline CDR1 SNHLY, CDR2 FYNNEI. The CDR3 consists of 15 residues. V was pared by 5 bases and J by 1 base, with 4 bases of the junction left unmatched. The CDR3 reads CASSTSGALQETQYF. The DNA of the CDR3 is TGTGCCAGCAGTACTAGCGGGGCCCTCCAAGAGACCCAGTACTTC.

The V call is TRBV11-2, the J call TRBJ2-7; TRBD1 is a possible D gene (5 bases). Trimming took off 5 bases at V and 7 bases at J, with 18 bases between the two ends. Germline V gene data show CDR1 as SGHAT and CDR2 as FQNNGV. This CDR3 contains 14 residues. CDR3 sequence reads: CASSTNRINMEQYF. CDR3 in DNA: TGTGCCAGCAGCACGAACAGGATCAACATGGAGCAGTACTTC.

The J gene is TRBJ2-7, the V gene TRBV10-3; no definite D call. The V end was cut by 11 bases, the J end by 3 bases, with 11 bases between. The CDR3 totals 11 residues. Germline CDR1 and CDR2: ENHRY and SYGVKD. CDR3 amino acids: CAAQDNYEQYF. The CDR3 DNA reads as TGTGCCGCTCAAGACAACTACGAGCAGTACTTC.